The 20 T cell receptor beta chains listed next were all sequenced from one sample in a study of blood T cell repertoires in COVID-19. Repertoires were generated with immunoSEQ multiplex PCR, while TCRdb's copy carries only in-frame clones and drops some. Counted here are around 100,000 clones, roughly 83% occurring once; the ten biggest clones make up 0.7% to 1%. Sequences were obtained from peripheral blood. These receptor sequences come from a woman in her 70s with acute or convalescent COVID-19.

The chain uses TRBV2 and TRBJ1-4; 7 bases line up with TRBD1. Germline V lookup: CDR1 SNHLY, CDR2 FYNNEI. This CDR3 comprises 16 residues. After removal of 6 bases from V and 6 bases from J, the junction contained 13 bases not matched to a gene. CDR3 protein: CASSWTGPAIDEKLFF. CDR3 sequence (DNA): TGTGCCAGCAGCTGGACAGGACCGGCAATAGATGAAAAACTGTTTTTT.

V and J are TRBV7-2 and TRBJ2-7; 8 bases agree with TRBD1. V lost 5 bases, J lost 6 bases, and 9 bases stayed unmatched. CDR3 length equals 14 residues. Per the germline V gene, CDR1 is SGHTA and CDR2 is FQGNSA. Written as DNA, the CDR3 is TGTGCCAGCAGCCCCACGTTCGACAGGGGCGAGCAGTACTTC. Protein sequence: CASSPTFDRGEQYF.

The V gene is TRBV7-9, the J gene TRBJ2-6, with 8 bases identical to TRBD1. The CDR3 length is 18 residues. Germline CDR1 and CDR2: SEHNR and FQNEAQ (reference sequence). Trimming took 0 bases from V and 4 from J; bases not matched to a gene: 8. For the CDR3, the DNA is TGTGCCAGCAGCTTAGCTGGGACAGGCTCGGAGGGGGCCAACGTCCTGACTTTC. It yields the protein CASSLAGTGSEGANVLTF.

V usage is TRBV19 and J usage is TRBJ2-7; a weak D match, TRBD2 (5 bases). Germline loops: CDR1 LNHDA, CDR2 SQIVND (reference sequence). V shed 3 bases and J shed 3 bases, with 12 bases lying between them. The CDR3 loop spans 14 amino acids. The CDR3 DNA reads as TGTGCCAGTAGTATCTCGACGGGAAGCTACGAGCAGTACTTC. Residues: CASSISTGSYEQYF.

CDR3 coding DNA: TGCGCCAGCAGCTTGGCCAAGGACAGGGGATCTGGCAATATAGATGAGCAGTTCTTC. As protein: CASSLAKDRGSGNIDEQFF. The gene calls are TRBV5-1 and TRBJ2-1; the match to TRBD1 covers 9 bases. The germline gives CDR1 SGHRS, CDR2 YFSETQ. The CDR3 contains 19 residues. The trim removed 0 bases at V and 8 bases at J, leaving 18 bases unmatched.

The genes are TRBV19 and TRBJ1-2, with TRBD1 matching 7 bases. The germline CDR1 and CDR2 sequences are LNHDA and SQIVND (reference sequence). The ends lost 4 bases at V and 4 bases at J; junction bases unmatched: 6. The CDR3 extends over 14 amino acids. In DNA, the CDR3 is TGTGCCAGTAGTAACAGGGGATCCCCCTATGGCTACACCTTC. It codes for CASSNRGSPYGYTF.

This rearrangement joins TRBV2 to TRBJ1-3, with 7 bases aligning to TRBD1. With 8 bases clipped from V and 3 bases from J, the junction kept 7 bases outside the gene matches. Germline values: CDR1 SNHLY, CDR2 FYNNEI. The length of the CDR3 is 14 residues. The CDR3 DNA follows: TGTGCCAGCCACCTCGACAGGGTTGGAAACACCATATATTTT. It yields the protein CASHLDRVGNTIYF.

This chain connects TRBV10-3 to TRBJ2-5; D might be TRBD2 (6 bases). CDR3 length equals 14 residues. From germline, CDR1 is ENHRY and CDR2 SYGVKD. Trimming left V 0 bases short and J 4 bases short, with 9 bases between. CDR3 sequence (DNA): TGTGCCATCAGTGAGTCTCGCGGGGCAGAGACCCAGTACTTC. Translation: CAISESRGAETQYF.

The genes are TRBV6-2 or TRBV6-3 and TRBJ1-2, with D uncertain. Germline V gene data show CDR1 as MNHEY and CDR2 as SVGEGT. Trimming pared 7 bases from V and 9 bases from J, leaving 21 bases between. CDR3 length: 14 residues. CDR3: CASTPEAGGFSYTF. The CDR3, as DNA: TGTGCCAGCACCCCGGAGGCAGGTGGATTTAGCTACACCTTC.

This sequence joins TRBV28 and TRBJ1-5; D not resolved. The CDR3 length is 17 residues. Trimming stripped 5 bases from V and 5 bases from J, with 22 bases between. CDR1 MDHEN and CDR2 SYDVKM come from the germline V gene. The CDR3 sequence: CASSPNLRRRRDQPQHF. The DNA for the CDR3 is TGTGCCAGCAGTCCTAACCTCCGGCGGCGGAGGGATCAGCCCCAGCATTTT. Together with reference TRBV28 and TRBJ1-5, the CDR3 gives the full variable domain: DVKVTQSSRYLVKRTGEKVFLECVQDMDHENMFWYRQDPGLGLRLIYFSYDVKMKEKGDIPEGYSVSREKKERFSLILESASTNQTSMYLCASSPNLRRRRDQPQHFGDGTRLSIL.

The chain is built from TRBV9 and TRBJ1-6; tentatively, D is TRBD1 (5 bases). Germline CDR1 and CDR2: SGDLS and YYNGEE. The CDR3 has 15 amino acids. V gave up 0 bases and J gave up 7 bases, with 11 bases separating them. CDR3 DNA sequence: TGTGCCAGCAGCGTAGGGTCAGGGAGGAATTCACCCCTCCACTTT. This codes for CASSVGSGRNSPLHF.

The V call is TRBV20-1, the J call TRBJ2-3; 8 nucleotides agree with TRBD2. This CDR3 is built from 15 residues. The V gene end was trimmed by 3 bases and the J gene end by 7 bases; junction bases not matched to a gene: 12. The germline V gene has CDR1 DFQATT and CDR2 SNEGSKA (reference sequence). The CDR3 region is CSASGTSGGTYTQYF. The CDR3 DNA reads as TGCAGTGCTAGTGGCACTAGCGGAGGAACATATACGCAGTATTTT.

The chain carries TRBV15 and TRBJ2-4; unclear D gene. Germline values: CDR1 LNHNV, CDR2 YYDKDF (reference sequence). V was pared by 0 bases and J by 0 bases, with 9 bases between. There are 16 residues in the CDR3. CDR3 DNA: TGTGCCACCAGCAGAGATCAGGAATTAGCCAAAAACATTCAGTACTTC. Its protein product is CATSRDQELAKNIQYF.

This chain links TRBV11-3 with TRBJ2-5; 7 nucleotides match TRBD2. From germline, CDR1 is SGHNT and CDR2 YENEEA. Germline trimming cut 3 bases from V and 4 bases from J; bases unmatched to any gene: 5. CDR3 length: 14 amino acids. CDR3 DNA sequence: TGTGCCAGCAGCTTGACTAGCTCGGGAGAGACCCAGTACTTC. Translation: CASSLTSSGETQYF.

The chain employs TRBV5-1 and TRBJ1-5, with D uncertain. The germline V gene has CDR1 SGHRS and CDR2 YFSETQ. V was clipped by 5 bases and J by 0 bases, with 12 bases between them. This CDR3 spans 15 amino acids. The CDR3 protein is CASRDGPNSNQPQHF. The CDR3 DNA is TGCGCCAGCAGAGATGGGCCCAATAGCAATCAGCCCCAGCATTTT.

Concerning this clone: One end of the junction is discordant with germline, which a read error may explain. V is TRBV28 and J is TRBJ2-3; 10 bases align to TRBD2. The CDR3 contains 20 residues. Germline assignment: CDR1 MDHEN and CDR2 SYDVKM. The CDR3 loop reads CACSNPTTLEREGYTDTQYF. The CDR3 region has the DNA TGTGCCTGCAGCAACCCTACTACCCTTGAGCGGGAGGGATACACAGATACGCAGTATTTT.

The chain uses TRBV21-1 and TRBJ2-6; the D call in the table, TRBD1, was not verified against the DNA. TRBV21-1 is a recognized pseudogene. The CDR3 runs 16 residues. DNA of the CDR3: TGTGCCAGCAGCCTTCACAGGGTCCCTGGGGCCAACGTCCTGACTTTC. Amino acid sequence: CASSLHRVPGANVLTF.

The J gene is TRBJ1-1, the V gene TRBV7-8; 7 bases agree with TRBD1. Germline V gene lookup returns CDR1 SGHVS and CDR2 FQNEAQ. CDR3 size: 13 residues. The ends lost 6 bases at V and 4 bases at J; junction bases unmatched: 5. CDR3 protein: CASSRGRATEAFF. The CDR3 DNA reads TGTGCCAGCAGTAGGGGGCGAGCCACTGAAGCTTTCTTT.

This clone was recorded a few times. V and J are TRBV19 and TRBJ1-1; D perhaps matches TRBD1 (6 bases). Germline CDR1 and CDR2: LNHDA and SQIVND (reference sequence). The V and J ends lost 3 bases and 6 bases respectively, with 14 bases between them. The CDR3 is made up of 14 amino acids. The CDR3 region has the DNA TGTGCCAGTAGTATTGTCGGACAGATCCCTGAAGCTTTCTTT. This gives the protein CASSIVGQIPEAFF.

This clone turned up a few times. V and J are TRBV5-1 and TRBJ2-1; the match to TRBD2 covers 11 bases. Trimming took 2 bases from V and 10 from J; bases not matched to a gene: 11. CDR1 SGHRS and CDR2 YFSETQ come from the germline V gene. The length of the CDR3 is 16 residues. The CDR3 coding sequence is TGCGCCAGCAGCTTATCTAGCGGGGGGACACCCGGAGAGCAGTTCTTC. It yields the protein CASSLSSGGTPGEQFF.